Following are 29 T cell receptor beta chains from one sample sequenced in a study of T cells in Graves' hyperthyroidism and ophthalmopathy. Amplification of TCR beta CDR3 regions was performed using RNA transcripts as template. The HTBI primer set drove a first-round RT-PCR of the TCR CDR3. MiXCR, applied by TCRdb to the multiplex PCR reads, yields one record per CDR3 protein. The data contain approximately 520,000 distinct CDR3 sequences, around 21% of them singletons. The sequenced material came from blood. The receptors stem from a man between 18 and 29 years old with Graves' hyperthyroidism.

This clonotype was seen many times. V usage is TRBV28 and J usage is TRBJ2-7, with 7 bases lining up with TRBD1. CDR1 and CDR2 from the germline V gene are MDHEN and SYDVKM. The CDR3 contains 15 residues. V lost 5 bases, J lost 0 bases, and 7 bases stayed unmatched. The CDR3 bases are TGTGCCAGCAGTCAGGACAGGTGGGACTCCTACGAGCAGTACTTC. Its translation is CASSQDRWDSYEQYF.

This clonotype was recorded many times. The gene calls are TRBV12-3 or TRBV12-4 and TRBJ1-2; D unclear. This CDR3 has 13 residues. V lost 0 bases and J lost 7, with 9 bases in between. The CDR3 region has the DNA TGTGCCAGCAGTTTAGCGCGGGGAGTTGGCTACACCTTC. Protein product: CASSLARGVGYTF.

This clonotype was detected many times. The chain recombines TRBV6-1 with TRBJ1-1, with D tentatively TRBD1 (5 bases). The CDR3 is 17 amino acids. In germline, CDR1 is MNHNS, CDR2 SASEGT. The V end lost 7 bases, the J end lost 7 bases, and 28 bases lay between the germline ends. The CDR3 DNA follows: TGTGCCAGCACCAACCTAAGGGGAAACGGGTTCGGGGGTGAAGCTTTCTTT. It translates to CASTNLRGNGFGGEAFF.

This clonotype was seen many times. This chain joins TRBV11-2 and TRBJ1-5; no definite D call. The V gene's germline CDR1 is SGHAT and CDR2 FQNNGV. V was shortened by 0 bases and J by 7 bases, with 7 bases between the two germline ends. There are 13 residues in the CDR3. The CDR3 sequence is CASSLDGIQPQHF. The CDR3 DNA is TGTGCCAGCAGCTTAGATGGAATACAGCCCCAGCATTTT.

This clonotype was seen at least ten times. V gene TRBV7-9 combines with J gene TRBJ1-1, with D possibly matching TRBD1 (6 bases). This CDR3 region has 12 residues. Germline V gives CDR1 SEHNR, CDR2 FQNEAQ (reference sequence). The germline V and J ends were trimmed by 8 bases and 7 bases, with 14 bases remaining between them. CDR3 region: CASVGGGVEAFF. The CDR3 bases are TGTGCCAGCGTCGGAGGGGGGGTTGAAGCTTTCTTT.

This clonotype was seen at least ten times. This chain joins TRBV6-1 and TRBJ1-5, with D maybe TRBD1 (5 bases). Germline loops: CDR1 MNHNS, CDR2 SASEGT. V was cut by 6 bases and J by 6 bases, with 9 bases left in between. The CDR3 totals 12 residues. The CDR3 spells CASRSGAQPQHF. The CDR3 coding sequence is TGTGCCAGCAGGAGCGGGGCTCAGCCCCAGCATTTT.

This clonotype was picked up many times. V gene TRBV15 combines with J gene TRBJ2-5; no definite D call. The CDR3 contains 15 residues. The V and J ends lost 2 bases and 4 bases respectively, with 14 bases between them. Germline CDR1 is LNHNV and CDR2 is YYDKDF (reference sequence). CDR3 sequence reads: CATSRPLGILETQYF. In nucleotides, the CDR3 is TGTGCCACCAGCAGACCCCTGGGAATTCTAGAGACCCAGTACTTC.

The sample holds many counts of this clonotype. The chain uses TRBV28 and TRBJ1-5; D might be TRBD1 (5 bases). The V end lost 8 bases, the J end lost 0 bases, and 11 bases lay between the germline ends. Germline CDR1 is MDHEN and CDR2 is SYDVKM. The CDR3 runs 14 residues. The CDR3 coding sequence is TGTGCCAGCGGGACGAGTTATAGCAATCAGCCCCAGCATTTT. Translating it yields CASGTSYSNQPQHF.

The chain recombines TRBV30 with TRBJ1-2; TRBD1 aligns across 8 bases. V lost 0 bases and J lost 6; bases outside the gene matches: 6. Looked up from germline, CDR1 is GTSNPN and CDR2 is SVGIG (reference sequence). CDR3 length equals 14 residues. The CDR3 bases are TGTGCCTGGAGTGTAAACAGGGGGGGGGATGGCTACACCTTC. It codes for CAWSVNRGGDGYTF.

At least ten counts were recorded for this clonotype. This chain uses TRBV7-2 with TRBJ2-7; no reliable D call. CDR3 length: 14 residues. V lost 0 bases and J 2 bases, leaving 8 bases between the germline ends. Germline CDR1 is SGHTA and CDR2 is FQGNSA. In DNA form, the CDR3 reads TGTGCCAGCAGCTTAGCGCTCGGTCCCTACGAGCAGTACTTC. Protein sequence: CASSLALGPYEQYF. Full variable domain (remainder filled in from reference TRBV7-2 and TRBJ2-7): GAGVSQSPSNKVTEKGKDVELRCDPISGHTALYWYRQSLGQGLEFLIYFQGNSAPDKSGLPSDRFSAERTGGSVSTLTIQRTQQEDSAVYLCASSLALGPYEQYFGPGTRLTVT.

In its sample, this clonotype was seen many times. The chain recombines TRBV12-3 or TRBV12-4 with TRBJ1-1, with TRBD1 as a possible D gene (5 bases). The CDR3 contains 13 residues. V was clipped by 6 bases and J by 3 bases, with 11 bases between them. The CDR3, as DNA: TGTGCCAGCAGCCCCGGGACCGACACTGAAGCTTTCTTT. It yields the protein CASSPGTDTEAFF.

The chain uses TRBV30 and TRBJ2-5; TRBD1 agrees at 11 bases. The V segment lost 5 bases and the J segment 6 bases; nucleotides outside the gene matches: 5. This CDR3 is 13 amino acids long. Germline lookup yields CDR1 GTSNPN and CDR2 SVGIG (reference sequence). The CDR3 loop is CAWGTGGGKTQYF. Written as DNA, the CDR3 is TGTGCCTGGGGGACAGGGGGTGGGAAGACCCAGTACTTC.

As for this clonotype: This could be a read error, since a much larger clone is one nucleotide away. A read error is likely, as this CDR3 ends without the conserved phenylalanine or tryptophan. CDR3 nucleotide sequence: TGCGCCAGCAGCCTCAGTACTGGGGCTGCCTACGAGCAGTACTAC. This sequence encodes CASSLSTGAAYEQYY. The chain joins TRBV4-1 to TRBJ2-7, with D maybe TRBD1 (5 bases). The germline CDR1 and CDR2 sequences are MGHRA and YSYEKL. The germline V and J ends were trimmed by 4 bases and 2 bases, with 15 bases remaining between them. This CDR3 contains 15 residues.

A few counts support this clonotype. The chain employs TRBV5-6 and TRBJ2-5; D perhaps matches TRBD1 (6 bases). Germline V lookup: CDR1 SGHDT, CDR2 YYEEEE. The CDR3 runs to 16 residues. V was trimmed by 1 base and J by 2 bases, leaving 15 bases between them. The chain's CDR3 is CASSLLWWTEQETQYF. CDR3 in DNA: TGTGCCAGCAGCTTGCTTTGGTGGACAGAACAAGAGACCCAGTACTTC.

This clonotype was seen repeatedly, ten times or more. The chain recombines TRBV30 with TRBJ1-1, with D perhaps matching TRBD1 (6 bases). Germline CDR1 is GTSNPN and CDR2 is SVGIG (reference sequence). Trimming removed 2 bases from V and 0 bases from J, with 10 bases in between. This CDR3 contains 14 residues. CDR3 amino acids: CAWSRGGLNTEAFF. For the CDR3, the DNA is TGTGCCTGGAGTAGGGGGGGGCTGAACACTGAAGCTTTCTTT.

This chain joins TRBV6-1 and TRBJ2-4, with D maybe TRBD1 (5 bases). The V end was cut by 4 bases, the J end by 3 bases, with 16 bases between. The CDR3 totals 16 residues. In germline, CDR1 is MNHNS, CDR2 SASEGT. In DNA, the CDR3 is TGTGCCAGCAGTGTGGGGTCAAGGGGAAACAAAAACATTCAGTACTTC. Amino acid sequence: CASSVGSRGNKNIQYF.

Ten or more counts support this clonotype. This chain joins TRBV27 and TRBJ2-7; 8 nucleotides match TRBD1. Trimming cost V 5 bases and J 6 bases; bases outside gene matches: 15. Germline CDR1 MNHEY, CDR2 SMNVEV (reference sequence). This CDR3 is 16 amino acids long. The CDR3 is CASSAAATGGMFEQYF. DNA for the CDR3: TGTGCCAGCAGTGCTGCTGCAACAGGGGGAATGTTCGAGCAGTACTTC.

The chain joins TRBV12-3 or TRBV12-4 to TRBJ2-7, with TRBD2 matching over 8 bases. There are 13 residues in the CDR3. V gave up 5 bases and J gave up 6 bases; unmatched junction bases: 6. This CDR3 reads CASSQGLASEQYF. Written as DNA, the CDR3 is TGTGCCAGCAGTCAAGGACTAGCTAGCGAGCAGTACTTC.

This clonotype was picked up many times. This rearrangement joins TRBV6-2 or TRBV6-3 to TRBJ1-2, with 7 bases matching TRBD1. The CDR3 extends over 16 amino acids. J gave up 0 bases and V 5 bases, and 9 bases lay outside the gene matches. In germline, CDR1 is MNHEY, CDR2 SVGEGT. Written as DNA, the CDR3 is TGTGCCAGCAGTCCCTTATGGACAGGATCTAACTATGGCTACACCTTC. It specifies CASSPLWTGSNYGYTF.

This clonotype was counted ten times or more. The chain joins TRBV11-2 to TRBJ1-1; D gene unclear. Germline-derived CDR1 and CDR2 are SGHAT and FQNNGV. The CDR3 consists of 14 residues. V was clipped by 5 bases and J by 3 bases, with 13 bases between them. The CDR3 DNA sequence: TGTGCCAGCAGCCCTGCGGTCCGGGACACTGAAGCTTTCTTT. This sequence encodes CASSPAVRDTEAFF.

J is TRBJ1-5 and V is TRBV12-3 or TRBV12-4; possibly TRBD1 for D (5 bases). V lost 4 bases to trimming and J lost 3 bases, with 13 bases between them. This CDR3 is built from 15 residues. This chain's CDR3 is CASSWSGRANQPQHF. The DNA of the CDR3 is TGTGCCAGCAGTTGGAGCGGCAGGGCCAATCAGCCCCAGCATTTT.

This clonotype showed up just a few times. The rearrangement uses TRBV19 and TRBJ2-7, with D possibly matching TRBD2 (6 bases). Germline loops: CDR1 LNHDA, CDR2 SQIVND (reference sequence). V lost 6 bases to trimming and J lost 0 bases, with 12 bases between them. CDR3 length equals 14 residues. The CDR3 is CASSPGDFSYEQYF. CDR3 in DNA: TGTGCCAGTAGCCCGGGGGACTTCTCCTACGAGCAGTACTTC. The full variable domain, completed using reference TRBV19 and TRBJ2-7, is DGGITQSPKYLFRKEGQNVTLSCEQNLNHDAMYWYRQDPGQGLRLIYYSQIVNDFQKGDIAEGYSVSREKKESFPLTVTSAQKNPTAFYLCASSPGDFSYEQYFGPGTRLTVT.

This clonotype was detected many times. J is TRBJ1-1 and V is TRBV6-4; no clear D gene. Trimming took 6 bases from V and 0 from J, leaving 8 bases between them. Germline V gives CDR1 MRHNA, CDR2 SNTAGT. The CDR3 sequence is 13 residues long. CDR3 protein: CASRAGMNTEAFF. The CDR3 coding sequence is TGTGCCAGCAGAGCCGGAATGAACACTGAAGCTTTCTTT.

Notes on this clonotype: A much larger clone lies one base from this, so it may be a read error. This chain links TRBV15 with TRBJ2-7; possibly TRBD1 or TRBD2 for D (5 bases each). This CDR3 is built from 15 residues. Germline CDR1 and CDR2: LNHNV and YYDKDF (reference sequence). The CDR3 here is CATSTSTETTYEQHF. The CDR3 nucleotides are TGTGCCACCAGCACCTCGACAGAGACTACCTACGAGCAGCACTTC.

CDR3 region: CASSYNGGGEKLFF. CDR3 nucleotide sequence: TGTGCCAGCAGTTACAACGGGGGCGGTGAAAAACTGTTTTTT. This chain links TRBV6-5 with TRBJ1-4; D is perhaps TRBD1 (6 bases). Germline lookup yields CDR1 MNHEY and CDR2 SVGAGI. The CDR3 length is 14 residues. V lost 2 bases to trimming and J lost 7 bases, with 11 bases between them.

Ten or more counts support this clonotype. The V gene is TRBV11-2, the J gene TRBJ2-5; D is undetermined. The CDR3 extends over 14 amino acids. V gave up 1 base and J gave up 4 bases, with 10 bases separating them. Germline V gives CDR1 SGHAT, CDR2 FQNNGV. As DNA, the CDR3 is TGTGCCAGCAGCTTAGGGTTCTACCGAGAGACCCAGTACTTC. Translated, it gives CASSLGFYRETQYF.

This rearrangement joins TRBV4-1 to TRBJ1-1; unclear D gene. The CDR3 runs to 14 residues. Germline V gives CDR1 MGHRA, CDR2 YSYEKL. Trimming removed 3 bases at V and 0 bases at J, with 8 bases between. The CDR3 sequence: CASSHLRLNTEAFF. For the CDR3, the DNA is TGCGCCAGCAGCCATCTCAGGTTGAACACTGAAGCTTTCTTT.

This clonotype appeared many times. This rearrangement joins TRBV6-5 to TRBJ2-2; D might be TRBD1 (6 bases). Trimming removed 0 bases at V and 3 bases at J, with 14 bases between. Germline CDR1 reads MNHEY; CDR2 reads SVGAGI. The CDR3 runs to 17 residues. The CDR3 nucleotides read TGTGCCAGCAGTTACTCGACTCAGGACAGATACACCGGGGAGCTGTTTTTT. Amino acid sequence: CASSYSTQDRYTGELFF.

At least ten counts were recorded for this clonotype. V and J are TRBV7-9 and TRBJ1-1, with D uncertain. CDR3 size: 16 residues. The V end was cut by 1 base, the J end by 10 bases, with 22 bases between. Germline CDR1 reads SEHNR; CDR2 reads FQNEAQ (reference sequence). The CDR3 is CASSLVSGSWEEVAFF. CDR3 DNA sequence: TGTGCCAGCAGCTTAGTTTCCGGATCTTGGGAGGAAGTAGCTTTCTTT.